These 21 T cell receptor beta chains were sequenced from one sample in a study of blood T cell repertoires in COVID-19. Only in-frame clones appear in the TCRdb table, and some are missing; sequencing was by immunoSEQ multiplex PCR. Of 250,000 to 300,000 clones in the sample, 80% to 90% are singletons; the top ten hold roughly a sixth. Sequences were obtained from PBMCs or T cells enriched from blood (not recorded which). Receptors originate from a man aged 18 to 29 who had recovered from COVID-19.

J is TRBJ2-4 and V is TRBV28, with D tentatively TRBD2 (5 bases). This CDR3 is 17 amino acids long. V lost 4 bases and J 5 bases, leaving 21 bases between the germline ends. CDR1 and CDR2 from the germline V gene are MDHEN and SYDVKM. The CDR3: CASSSAPGDGFENIQYF. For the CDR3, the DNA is TGTGCCAGCAGTTCGGCCCCCGGGGATGGCTTCGAAAACATTCAGTACTTC.

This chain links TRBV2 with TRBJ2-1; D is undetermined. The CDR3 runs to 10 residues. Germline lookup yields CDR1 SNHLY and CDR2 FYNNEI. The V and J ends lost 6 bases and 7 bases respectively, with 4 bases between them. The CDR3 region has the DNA TGTGCCAGCAGAATAAATGAGCAGTTCTTC. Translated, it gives CASRINEQFF.

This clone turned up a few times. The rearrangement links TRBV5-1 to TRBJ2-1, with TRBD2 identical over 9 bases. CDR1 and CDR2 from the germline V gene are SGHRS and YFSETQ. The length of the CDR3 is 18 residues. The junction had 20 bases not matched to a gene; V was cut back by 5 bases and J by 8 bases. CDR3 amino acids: CASRQQGGYSGSTDEQFF. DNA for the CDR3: TGCGCCAGCAGACAGCAGGGGGGTTATAGCGGGAGCACGGATGAGCAGTTCTTC.

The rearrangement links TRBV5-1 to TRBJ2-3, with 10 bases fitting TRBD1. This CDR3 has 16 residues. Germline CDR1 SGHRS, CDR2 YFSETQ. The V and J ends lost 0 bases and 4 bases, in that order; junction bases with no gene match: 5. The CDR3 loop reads CASSLVGQGWADTQYF. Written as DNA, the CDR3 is TGCGCCAGCAGCTTGGTGGGACAGGGGTGGGCAGATACGCAGTATTTT.

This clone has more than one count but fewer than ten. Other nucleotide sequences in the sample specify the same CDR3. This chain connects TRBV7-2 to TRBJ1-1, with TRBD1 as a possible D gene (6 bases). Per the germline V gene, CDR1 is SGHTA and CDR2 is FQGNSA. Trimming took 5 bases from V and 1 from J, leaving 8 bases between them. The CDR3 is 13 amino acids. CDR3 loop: CASSTDRNTEAFF. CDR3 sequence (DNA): TGTGCCAGCAGCACGGACAGGAACACTGAAGCTTTCTTT.

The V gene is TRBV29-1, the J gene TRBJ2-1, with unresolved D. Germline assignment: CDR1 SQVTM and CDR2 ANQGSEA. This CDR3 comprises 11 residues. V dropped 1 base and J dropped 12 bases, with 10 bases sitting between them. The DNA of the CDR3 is TGCAGCGTTGAAGTAGGCAGGATGCAGTTCTTC. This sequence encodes CSVEVGRMQFF.

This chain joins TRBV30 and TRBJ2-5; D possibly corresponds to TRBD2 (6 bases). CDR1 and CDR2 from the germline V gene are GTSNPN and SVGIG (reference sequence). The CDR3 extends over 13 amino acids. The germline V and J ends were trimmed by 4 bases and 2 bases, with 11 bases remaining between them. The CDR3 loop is CAWTRDWQETQYF. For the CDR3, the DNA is TGTGCCTGGACCCGGGACTGGCAAGAGACCCAGTACTTC.

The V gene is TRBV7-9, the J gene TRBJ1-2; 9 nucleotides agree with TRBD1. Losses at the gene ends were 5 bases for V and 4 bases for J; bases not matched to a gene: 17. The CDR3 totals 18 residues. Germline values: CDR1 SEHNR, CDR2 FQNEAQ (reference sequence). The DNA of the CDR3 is TGTGCCAGCAGCGCAACCGGGACAGGGCCTCTCAGGGCCTATGGCTACACCTTC. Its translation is CASSATGTGPLRAYGYTF.

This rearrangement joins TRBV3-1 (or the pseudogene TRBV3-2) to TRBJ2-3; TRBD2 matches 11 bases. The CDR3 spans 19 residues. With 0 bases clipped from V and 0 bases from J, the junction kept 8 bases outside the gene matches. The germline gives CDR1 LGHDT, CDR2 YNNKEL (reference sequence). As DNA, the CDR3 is TGTGCCAGCAGCCAAGATTATCTGGGGACTAGCGGAAGCACAGATACGCAGTATTTT. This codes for CASSQDYLGTSGSTDTQYF.

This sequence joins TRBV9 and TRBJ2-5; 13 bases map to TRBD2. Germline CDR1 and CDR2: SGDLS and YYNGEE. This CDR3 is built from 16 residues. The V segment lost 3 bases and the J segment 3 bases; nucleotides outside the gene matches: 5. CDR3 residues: CASSAGLAGPEETQYF. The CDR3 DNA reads TGTGCCAGCAGCGCGGGACTAGCGGGACCCGAAGAGACCCAGTACTTC.

The CDR3 protein is CASSPTGTGHEKLFF. The CDR3 nucleotides read TGTGCCAGCAGCCCAACCGGAACAGGCCATGAAAAACTGTTTTTT. The gene calls are TRBV7-9 and TRBJ1-4; TRBD1 might be the D (5 bases). CDR3 length equals 15 residues. V dropped 5 bases and J dropped 6 bases, with 16 bases sitting between them. In germline, CDR1 is SEHNR, CDR2 FQNEAQ (reference sequence).

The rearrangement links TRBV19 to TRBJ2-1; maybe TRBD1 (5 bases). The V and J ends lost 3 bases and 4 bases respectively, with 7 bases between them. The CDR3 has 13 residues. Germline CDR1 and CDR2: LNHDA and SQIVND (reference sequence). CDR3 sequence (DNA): TGTGCCAGTAGTATTTACAGGTACAATGAGCAGTTCTTC. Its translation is CASSIYRYNEQFF.

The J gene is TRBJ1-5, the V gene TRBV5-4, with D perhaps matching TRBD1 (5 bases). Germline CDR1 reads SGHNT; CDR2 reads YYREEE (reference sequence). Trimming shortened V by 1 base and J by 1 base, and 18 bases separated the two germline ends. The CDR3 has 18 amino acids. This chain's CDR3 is CASSLRLGGRGSNQPQHF. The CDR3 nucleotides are TGTGCCAGCAGCTTGAGGTTGGGGGGTCGGGGGAGCAATCAGCCCCAGCATTTT.

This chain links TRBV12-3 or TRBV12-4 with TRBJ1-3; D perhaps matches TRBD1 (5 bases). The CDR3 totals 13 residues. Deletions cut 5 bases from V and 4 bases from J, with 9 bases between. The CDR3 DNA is TGTGCCAGCAGTGACAGCTACGGAAACACCATATATTTT. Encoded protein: CASSDSYGNTIYF.

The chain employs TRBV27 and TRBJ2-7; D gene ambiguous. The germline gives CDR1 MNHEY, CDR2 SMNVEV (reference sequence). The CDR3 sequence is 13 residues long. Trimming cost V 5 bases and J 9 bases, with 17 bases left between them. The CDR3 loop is CASSPTYGSRQYF. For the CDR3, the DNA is TGTGCCAGCAGTCCTACATACGGGTCTCGGCAGTACTTC.

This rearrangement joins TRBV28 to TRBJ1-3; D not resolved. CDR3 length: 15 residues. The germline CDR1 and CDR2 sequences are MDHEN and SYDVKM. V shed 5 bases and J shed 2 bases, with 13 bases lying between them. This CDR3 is CASSPPAGTGNTIYF. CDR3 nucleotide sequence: TGTGCCAGCAGTCCCCCCGCAGGTACTGGAAACACCATATATTTT.

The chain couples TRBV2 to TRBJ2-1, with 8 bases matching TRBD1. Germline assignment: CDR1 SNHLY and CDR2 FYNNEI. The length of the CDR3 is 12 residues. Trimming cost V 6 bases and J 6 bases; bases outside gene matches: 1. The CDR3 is CASRGQGNEQFF. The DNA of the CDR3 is TGTGCCAGCAGAGGACAGGGCAATGAGCAGTTCTTC.

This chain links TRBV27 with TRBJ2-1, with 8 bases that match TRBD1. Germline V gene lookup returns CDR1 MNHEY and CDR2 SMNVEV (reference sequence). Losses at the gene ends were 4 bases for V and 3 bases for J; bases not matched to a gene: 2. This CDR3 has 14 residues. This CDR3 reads CASSWTGFYNEQFF. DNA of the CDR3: TGTGCCAGCAGTTGGACAGGGTTCTACAATGAGCAGTTCTTC.

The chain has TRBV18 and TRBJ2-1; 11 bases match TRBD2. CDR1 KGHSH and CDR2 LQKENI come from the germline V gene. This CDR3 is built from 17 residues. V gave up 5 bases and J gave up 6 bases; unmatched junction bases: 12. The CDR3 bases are TGTGCCAGCTCAAGTCTAGCGGGAGGCCCCACCAGCAATGAGCAGTTCTTC. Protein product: CASSSLAGGPTSNEQFF.

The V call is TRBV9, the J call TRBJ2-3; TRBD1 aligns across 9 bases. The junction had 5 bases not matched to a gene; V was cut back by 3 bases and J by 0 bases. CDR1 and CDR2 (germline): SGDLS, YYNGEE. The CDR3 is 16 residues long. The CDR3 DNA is TGTGCCAGCAGCGCGGACAGGGGACGGAGCACAGATACGCAGTATTTT. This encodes CASSADRGRSTDTQYF. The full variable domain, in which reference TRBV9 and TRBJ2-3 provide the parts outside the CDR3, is DSGVTQTPKHLITATGQRVTLRCSPRSGDLSVYWYQQSLDQGLQFLIQYYNGEERAKGNILERFSAQQFPDLHSELNLSSLELGDSALYFCASSADRGRSTDTQYFGPGTRLTVL.

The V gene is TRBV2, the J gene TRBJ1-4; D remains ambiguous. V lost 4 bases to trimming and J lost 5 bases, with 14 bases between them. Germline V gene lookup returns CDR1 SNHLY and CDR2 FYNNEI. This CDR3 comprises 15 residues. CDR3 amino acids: CASSAGFFRNEKLFF. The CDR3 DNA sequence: TGTGCCAGCAGTGCAGGCTTCTTCCGCAATGAAAAACTGTTTTTT.